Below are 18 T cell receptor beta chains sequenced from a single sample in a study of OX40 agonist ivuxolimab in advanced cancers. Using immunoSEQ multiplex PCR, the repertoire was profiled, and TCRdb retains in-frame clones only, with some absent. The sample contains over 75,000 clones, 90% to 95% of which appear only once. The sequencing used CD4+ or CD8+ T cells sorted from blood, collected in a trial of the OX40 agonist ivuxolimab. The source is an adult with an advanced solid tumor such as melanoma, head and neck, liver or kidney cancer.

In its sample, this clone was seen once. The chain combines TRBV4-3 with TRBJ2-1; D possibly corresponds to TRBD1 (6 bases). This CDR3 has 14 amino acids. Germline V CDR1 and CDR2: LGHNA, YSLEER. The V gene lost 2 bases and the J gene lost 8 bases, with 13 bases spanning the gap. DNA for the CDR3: TGCGCCAGCAGCCAATCAGGGGCAAGGGATGAGCAGTTCTTC. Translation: CASSQSGARDEQFF.

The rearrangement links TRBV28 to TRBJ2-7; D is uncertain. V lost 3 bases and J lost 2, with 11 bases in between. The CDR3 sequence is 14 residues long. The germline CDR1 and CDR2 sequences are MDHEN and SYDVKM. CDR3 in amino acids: CASSFKYIPYEQYF. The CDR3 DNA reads TGTGCCAGCAGTTTTAAGTACATACCCTACGAGCAGTACTTC.

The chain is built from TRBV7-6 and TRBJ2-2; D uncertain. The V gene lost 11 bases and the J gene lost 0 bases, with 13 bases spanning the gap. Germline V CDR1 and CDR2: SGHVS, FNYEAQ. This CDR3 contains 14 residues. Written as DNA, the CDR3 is TGTGCCTCCTCGGCGGAGCCGAACACCGGGGAGCTGTTTTTT. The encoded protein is CASSAEPNTGELFF.

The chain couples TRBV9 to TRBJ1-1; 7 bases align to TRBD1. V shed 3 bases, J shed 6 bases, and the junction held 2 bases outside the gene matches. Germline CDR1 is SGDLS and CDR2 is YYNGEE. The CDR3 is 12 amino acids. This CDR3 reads CASSAGTAEAFF. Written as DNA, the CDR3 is TGTGCCAGCAGCGCAGGGACAGCTGAAGCTTTCTTT.

The DNA of the CDR3 is TGTGCCAGCAGTCTTAATTTGAGGGGAGGGCAGTTCTTC. Translation: CASSLNLRGGQFF. The genes are TRBV7-9 and TRBJ2-1, with a tentative D call TRBD2 (6 bases). CDR1 SEHNR and CDR2 FQNEAQ come from the germline V gene (reference sequence). V lost 6 bases, J lost 12 bases, and 18 bases lay in between. There are 13 residues in the CDR3.

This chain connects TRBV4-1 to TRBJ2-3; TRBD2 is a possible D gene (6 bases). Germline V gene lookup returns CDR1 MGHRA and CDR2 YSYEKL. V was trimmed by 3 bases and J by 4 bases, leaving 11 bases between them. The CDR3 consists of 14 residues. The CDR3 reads CASSQFGDSDTQYF. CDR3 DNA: TGCGCCAGCAGCCAGTTCGGGGACTCAGATACGCAGTATTTT.

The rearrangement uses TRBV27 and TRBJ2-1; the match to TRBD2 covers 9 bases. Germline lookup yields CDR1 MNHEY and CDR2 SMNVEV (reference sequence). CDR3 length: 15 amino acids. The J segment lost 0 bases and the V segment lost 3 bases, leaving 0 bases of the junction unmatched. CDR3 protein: CASSLTSGSYNEQFF. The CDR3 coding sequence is TGTGCCAGCAGTTTGACTAGCGGCTCCTACAATGAGCAGTTCTTC.

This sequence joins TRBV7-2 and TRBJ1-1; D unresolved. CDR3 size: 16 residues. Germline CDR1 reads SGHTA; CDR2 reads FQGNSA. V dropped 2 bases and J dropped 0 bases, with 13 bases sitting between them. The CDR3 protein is CASSLHLGIMNTEAFF. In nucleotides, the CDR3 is TGTGCCAGCAGCTTACATCTCGGTATCATGAACACTGAAGCTTTCTTT.

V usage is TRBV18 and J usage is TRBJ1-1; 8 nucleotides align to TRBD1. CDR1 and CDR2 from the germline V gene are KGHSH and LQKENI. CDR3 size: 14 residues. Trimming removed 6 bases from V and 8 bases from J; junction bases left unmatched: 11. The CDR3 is CASSPRRQGSEAFF. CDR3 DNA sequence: TGTGCCAGCTCTCCCCGGAGACAGGGGTCGGAAGCTTTCTTT.

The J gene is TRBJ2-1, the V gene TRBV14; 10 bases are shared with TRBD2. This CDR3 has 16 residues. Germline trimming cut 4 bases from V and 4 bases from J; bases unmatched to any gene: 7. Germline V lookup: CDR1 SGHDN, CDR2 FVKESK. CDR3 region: CASSPLAGASYNEQFF. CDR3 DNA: TGTGCCAGCAGCCCCCTAGCGGGAGCCAGTTACAATGAGCAGTTCTTC.

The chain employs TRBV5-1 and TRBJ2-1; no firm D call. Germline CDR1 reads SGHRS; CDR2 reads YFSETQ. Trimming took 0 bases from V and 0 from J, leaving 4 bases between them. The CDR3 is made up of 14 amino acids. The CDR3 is CASSLAGSYNEQFF. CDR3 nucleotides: TGCGCCAGCAGCTTGGCGGGCTCCTACAATGAGCAGTTCTTC.

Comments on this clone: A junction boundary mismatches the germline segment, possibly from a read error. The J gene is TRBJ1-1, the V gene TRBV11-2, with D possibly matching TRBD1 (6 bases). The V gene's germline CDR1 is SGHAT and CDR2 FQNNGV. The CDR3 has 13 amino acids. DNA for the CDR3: TGTGCCAGCAGCTTGAGGGGGGGGACTGGAGCTTTCTTT. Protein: CASSLRGGTGAFF.

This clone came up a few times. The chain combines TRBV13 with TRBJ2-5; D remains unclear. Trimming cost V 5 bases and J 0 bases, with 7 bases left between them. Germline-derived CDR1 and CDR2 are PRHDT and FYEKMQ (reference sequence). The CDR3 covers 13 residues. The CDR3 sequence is CASSPTDQETQYF. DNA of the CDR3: TGTGCCAGCAGCCCTACGGACCAAGAGACCCAGTACTTC.

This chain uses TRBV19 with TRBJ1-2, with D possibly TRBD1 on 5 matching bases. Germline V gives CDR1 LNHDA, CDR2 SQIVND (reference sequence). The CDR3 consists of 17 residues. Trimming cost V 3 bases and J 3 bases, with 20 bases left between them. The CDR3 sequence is CASSMVGSAGGYYGYTF. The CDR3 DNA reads TGTGCCAGTAGTATGGTCGGATCGGCCGGGGGTTACTATGGCTACACCTTC.

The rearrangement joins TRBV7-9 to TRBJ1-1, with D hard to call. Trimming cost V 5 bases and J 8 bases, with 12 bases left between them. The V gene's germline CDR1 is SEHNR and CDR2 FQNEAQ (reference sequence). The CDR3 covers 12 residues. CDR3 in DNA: TGTGCCAGCAGCCCGGAGCAGACAGAAGCTTTCTTT. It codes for CASSPEQTEAFF.

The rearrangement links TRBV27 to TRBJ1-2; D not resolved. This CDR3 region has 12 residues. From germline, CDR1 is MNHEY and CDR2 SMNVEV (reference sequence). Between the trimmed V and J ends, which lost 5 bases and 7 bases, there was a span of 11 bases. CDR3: CASSRKRGGYTF. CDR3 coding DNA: TGTGCCAGCAGTCGAAAACGGGGTGGCTACACCTTC.

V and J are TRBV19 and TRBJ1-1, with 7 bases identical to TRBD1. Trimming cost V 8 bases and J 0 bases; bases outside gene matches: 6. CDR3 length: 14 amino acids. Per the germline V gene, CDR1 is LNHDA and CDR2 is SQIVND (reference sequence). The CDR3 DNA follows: TGTGCCAGTGCTCCGAGGGGGCTGAACACTGAAGCTTTCTTT. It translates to CASAPRGLNTEAFF.

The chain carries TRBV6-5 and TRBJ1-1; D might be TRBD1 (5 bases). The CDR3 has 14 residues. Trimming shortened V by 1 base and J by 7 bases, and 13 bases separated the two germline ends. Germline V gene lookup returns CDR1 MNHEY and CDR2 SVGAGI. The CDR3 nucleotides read TGTGCCAGCAGTTACTTAGGCAGGGTCAGTGAAGCTTTCTTT. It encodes CASSYLGRVSEAFF.